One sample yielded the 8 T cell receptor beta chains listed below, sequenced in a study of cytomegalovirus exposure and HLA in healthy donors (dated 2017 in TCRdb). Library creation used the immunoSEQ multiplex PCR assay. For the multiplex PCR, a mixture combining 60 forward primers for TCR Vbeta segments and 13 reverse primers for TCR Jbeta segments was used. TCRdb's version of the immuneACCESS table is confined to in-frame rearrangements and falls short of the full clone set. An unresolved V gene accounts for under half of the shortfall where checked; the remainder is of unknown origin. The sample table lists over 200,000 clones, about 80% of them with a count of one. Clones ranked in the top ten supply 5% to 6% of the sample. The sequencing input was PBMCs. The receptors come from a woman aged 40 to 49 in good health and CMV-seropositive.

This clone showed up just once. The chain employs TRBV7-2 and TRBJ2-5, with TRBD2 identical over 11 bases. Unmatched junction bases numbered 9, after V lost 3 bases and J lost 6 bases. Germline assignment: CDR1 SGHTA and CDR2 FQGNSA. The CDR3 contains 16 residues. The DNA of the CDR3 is TGTGCCAGCAGCTTCGTAGCGGGGGGGTATTCAAAGACCCAGTACTTC. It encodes CASSFVAGGYSKTQYF.

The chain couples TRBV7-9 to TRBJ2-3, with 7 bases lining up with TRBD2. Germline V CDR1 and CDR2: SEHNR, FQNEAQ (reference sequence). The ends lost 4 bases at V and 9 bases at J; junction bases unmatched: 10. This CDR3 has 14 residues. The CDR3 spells CASSSIIGRVTQYF. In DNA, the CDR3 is TGTGCCAGCAGCTCCATAATAGGGAGGGTAACGCAGTATTTT. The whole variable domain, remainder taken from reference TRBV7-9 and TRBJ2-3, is DTGVSQNPRHKITKRGQNVTFRCDPISEHNRLYWYRQTLGQGPEFLTYFQNEAQLEKSRLLSDRFSAERPKGSFSTLEIQRTEQGDSAMYLCASSSIIGRVTQYFGPGTRLTVL.

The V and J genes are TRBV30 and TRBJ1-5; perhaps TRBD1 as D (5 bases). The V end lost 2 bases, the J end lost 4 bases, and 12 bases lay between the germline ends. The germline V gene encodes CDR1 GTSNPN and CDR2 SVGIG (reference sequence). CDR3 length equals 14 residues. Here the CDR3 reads CAWSLRRGNQPQHF. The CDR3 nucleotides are TGTGCCTGGAGTCTGAGGAGGGGAAATCAGCCCCAGCATTTT. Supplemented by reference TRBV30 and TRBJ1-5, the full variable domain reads SQTIHQWPATLVQPVGSPLSLECTVEGTSNPNLYWYRQAAGRGLQLLFYSVGIGQISSEVPQNLSASRPQDRQFILSSKKLLLSDSGFYLCAWSLRRGNQPQHFGDGTRLSIL.

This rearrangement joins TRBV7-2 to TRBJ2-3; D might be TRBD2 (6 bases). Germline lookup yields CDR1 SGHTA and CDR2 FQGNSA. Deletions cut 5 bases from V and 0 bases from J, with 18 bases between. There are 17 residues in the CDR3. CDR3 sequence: CASSLAPDYYSTDTQYF. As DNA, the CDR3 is TGTGCCAGCAGCCTCGCGCCGGACTATTACAGCACAGATACGCAGTATTTT. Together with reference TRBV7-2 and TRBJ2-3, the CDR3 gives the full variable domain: GAGVSQSPSNKVTEKGKDVELRCDPISGHTALYWYRQSLGQGLEFLIYFQGNSAPDKSGLPSDRFSAERTGGSVSTLTIQRTQQEDSAVYLCASSLAPDYYSTDTQYFGPGTRLTVL.

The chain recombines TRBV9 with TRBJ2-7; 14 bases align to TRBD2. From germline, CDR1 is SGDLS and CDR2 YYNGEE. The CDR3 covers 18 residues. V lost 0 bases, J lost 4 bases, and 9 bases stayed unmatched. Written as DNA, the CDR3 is TGTGCCAGCAGCGTAGATCCATCCGGGACTAGCGGGAGATACGAGCAGTACTTC. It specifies CASSVDPSGTSGRYEQYF.

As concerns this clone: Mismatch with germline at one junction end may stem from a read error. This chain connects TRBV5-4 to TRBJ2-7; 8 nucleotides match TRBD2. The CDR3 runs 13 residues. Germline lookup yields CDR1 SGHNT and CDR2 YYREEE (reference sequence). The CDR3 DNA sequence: TGTGCCAGCACTTCTAGCGGGTCCTGCGAGCAGTACTTC. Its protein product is CASTSSGSCEQYF.

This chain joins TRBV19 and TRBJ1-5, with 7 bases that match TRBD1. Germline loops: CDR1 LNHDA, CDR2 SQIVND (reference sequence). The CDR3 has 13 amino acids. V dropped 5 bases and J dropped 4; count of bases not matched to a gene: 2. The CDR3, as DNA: TGTGCCAGTAGTGGGACAGCAAATCAGCCCCAGCATTTT. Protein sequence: CASSGTANQPQHF.

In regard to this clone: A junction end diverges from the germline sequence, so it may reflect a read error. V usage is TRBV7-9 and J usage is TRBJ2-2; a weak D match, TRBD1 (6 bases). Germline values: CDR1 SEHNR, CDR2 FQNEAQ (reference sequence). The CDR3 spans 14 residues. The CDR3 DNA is TGTTCCAGCAGCGGCTACAGGGCAACCGGGGAGCTGTTTTTT. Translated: CSSSGYRATGELFF.